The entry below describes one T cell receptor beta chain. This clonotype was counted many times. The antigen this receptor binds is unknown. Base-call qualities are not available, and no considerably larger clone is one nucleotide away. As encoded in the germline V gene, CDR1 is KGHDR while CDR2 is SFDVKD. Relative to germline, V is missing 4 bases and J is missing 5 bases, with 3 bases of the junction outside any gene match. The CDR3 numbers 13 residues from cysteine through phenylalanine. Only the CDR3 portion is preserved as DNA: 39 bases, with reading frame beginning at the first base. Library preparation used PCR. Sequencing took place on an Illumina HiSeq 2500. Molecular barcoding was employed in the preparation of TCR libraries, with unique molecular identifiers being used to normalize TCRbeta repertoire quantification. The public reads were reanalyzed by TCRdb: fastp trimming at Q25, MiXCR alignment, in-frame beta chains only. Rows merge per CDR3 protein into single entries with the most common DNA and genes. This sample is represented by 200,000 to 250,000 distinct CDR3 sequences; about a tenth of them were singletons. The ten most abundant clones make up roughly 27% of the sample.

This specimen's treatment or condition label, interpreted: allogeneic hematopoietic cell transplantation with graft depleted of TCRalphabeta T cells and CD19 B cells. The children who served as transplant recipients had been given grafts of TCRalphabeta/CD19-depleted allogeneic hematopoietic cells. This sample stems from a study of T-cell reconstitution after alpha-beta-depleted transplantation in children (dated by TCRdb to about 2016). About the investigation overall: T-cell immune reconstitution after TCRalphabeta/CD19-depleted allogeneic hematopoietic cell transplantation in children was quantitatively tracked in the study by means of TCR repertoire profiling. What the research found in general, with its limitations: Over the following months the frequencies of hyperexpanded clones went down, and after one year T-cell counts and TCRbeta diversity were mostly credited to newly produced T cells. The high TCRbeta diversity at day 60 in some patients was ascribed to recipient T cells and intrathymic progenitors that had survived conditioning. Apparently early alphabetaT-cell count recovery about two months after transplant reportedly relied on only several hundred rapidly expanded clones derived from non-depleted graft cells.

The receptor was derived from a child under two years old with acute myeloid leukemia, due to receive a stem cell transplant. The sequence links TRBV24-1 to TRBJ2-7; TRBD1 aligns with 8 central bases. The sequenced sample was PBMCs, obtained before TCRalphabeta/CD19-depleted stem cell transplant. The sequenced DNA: TGTGCCACCAGTGACATGGACAGGGACGAGCAGTACTTC. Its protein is CATSDMDRDEQYF.